A single TCR beta chain is shown here with its context. This sample stems from a study of OX40 agonist ivuxolimab in advanced cancers. The length of the CDR3 is 16 residues. Per the germline V gene, CDR1 is WSHSY and CDR2 is SAAADI. V gave up 1 base and J gave up 4 bases, with 11 bases separating them. TCRdb's copy holds only in-frame clones and misses some; the assay was immunoSEQ multiplex PCR. The sample includes under 20,000 clones, about nine tenths of them seen just once. The TCR originated in an adult with an advanced solid tumor such as melanoma, head and neck, liver or kidney cancer. This specimen was CD4+ or CD8+ T cells sorted from blood, taken in a trial of the OX40 agonist ivuxolimab. V is TRBV10-2 and J is TRBJ1-6; perhaps TRBD1 as D (6 bases). The CDR3 region has the DNA TGCGCCAGCAGTGAGTTTCCAGGGGATTATAATTCACCCCTCCACTTT. Protein sequence: CASSEFPGDYNSPLHF.